The present T cell receptor (beta chain) was sequenced within a study of neoadjuvant anti-PD-1 for oral cavity cancer. Across the study: Patients without progression got a fourth dose around day 43. Findings and caveats of the study: Higher pretreatment blood Treg/Th17 ratios correlated with higher pretreatment blood and lower post-treatment tumor TCRbeta clonality.

About this clone: Its cognate antigen is unknown.

Clones were read by immunoSEQ multiplex PCR, and TCRdb kept only the in-frame ones, dropping some. The profile shows 15,000 or so clones, less than 75% of them singletons. V trimming: 8 bases; J trimming: 5 bases; junction bases outside the gene matches: 0. In germline, CDR1 is MNHEY, CDR2 SMNVEV (reference sequence). CDR3 size: 11 residues. Noted time point: after neoadjuvant nivolumab, at surgical resection. Source: PBMCs, taken after nivolumab (anti-PD-1) treatment. J is TRBJ1-2 and V is TRBV27; the match to TRBD1 covers 9 bases. This clonotype originated in a person between 40 and 85 years old with oral cavity squamous cell carcinoma. The CDR3 loop is CASGQGYGYTF. DNA for the CDR3: TGTGCCAGCGGACAGGGGTATGGCTACACCTTC.